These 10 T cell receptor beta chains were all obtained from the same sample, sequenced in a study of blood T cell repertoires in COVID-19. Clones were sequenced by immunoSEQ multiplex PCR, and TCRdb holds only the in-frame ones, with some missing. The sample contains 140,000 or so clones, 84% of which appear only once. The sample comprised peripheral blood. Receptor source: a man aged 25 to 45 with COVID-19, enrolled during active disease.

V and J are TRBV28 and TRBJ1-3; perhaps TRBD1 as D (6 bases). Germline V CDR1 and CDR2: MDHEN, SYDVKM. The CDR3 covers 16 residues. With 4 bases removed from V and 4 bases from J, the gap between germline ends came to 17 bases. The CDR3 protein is CASSSSSGGWGNTIYF. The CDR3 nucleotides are TGTGCCAGCAGTTCCTCCTCTGGGGGCTGGGGAAACACCATATATTTT.

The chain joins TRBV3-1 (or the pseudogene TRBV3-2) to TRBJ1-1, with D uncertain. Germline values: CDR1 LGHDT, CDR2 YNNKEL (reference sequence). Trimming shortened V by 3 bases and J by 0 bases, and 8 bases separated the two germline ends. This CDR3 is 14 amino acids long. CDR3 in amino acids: CASSQLGMNTEAFF. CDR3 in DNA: TGTGCCAGCAGCCAGCTCGGGATGAACACTGAAGCTTTCTTT.

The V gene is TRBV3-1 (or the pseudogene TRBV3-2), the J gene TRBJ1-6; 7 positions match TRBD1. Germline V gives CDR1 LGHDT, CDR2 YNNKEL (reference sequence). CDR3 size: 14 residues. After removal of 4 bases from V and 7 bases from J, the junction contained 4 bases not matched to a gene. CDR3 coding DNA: TGTGCCAGCAGCCGAGGACAGGTGAATTCACCCCTCCACTTT. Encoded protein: CASSRGQVNSPLHF.

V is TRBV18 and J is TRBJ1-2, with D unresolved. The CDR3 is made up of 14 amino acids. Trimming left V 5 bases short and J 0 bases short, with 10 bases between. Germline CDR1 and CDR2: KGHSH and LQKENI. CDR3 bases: TGTGCCAGCTCAACCGGGGAGTCTAACTATGGCTACACCTTC. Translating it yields CASSTGESNYGYTF.

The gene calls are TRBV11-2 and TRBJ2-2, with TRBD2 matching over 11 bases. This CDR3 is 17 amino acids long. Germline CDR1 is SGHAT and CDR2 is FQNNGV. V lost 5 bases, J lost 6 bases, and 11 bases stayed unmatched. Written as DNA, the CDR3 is TGTGCCAGCAGCATATCTAGCGGGAGGAGGGCAGCCGGGGAGCTGTTTTTT. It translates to CASSISSGRRAAGELFF.

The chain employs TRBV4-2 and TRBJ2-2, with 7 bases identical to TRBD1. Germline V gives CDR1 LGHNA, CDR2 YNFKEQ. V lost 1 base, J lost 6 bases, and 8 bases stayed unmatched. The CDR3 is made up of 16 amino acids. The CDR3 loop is CASSQGRQGVAGELFF. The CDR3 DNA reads TGTGCCAGCAGCCAAGGGAGACAGGGAGTAGCCGGGGAGCTGTTTTTT.

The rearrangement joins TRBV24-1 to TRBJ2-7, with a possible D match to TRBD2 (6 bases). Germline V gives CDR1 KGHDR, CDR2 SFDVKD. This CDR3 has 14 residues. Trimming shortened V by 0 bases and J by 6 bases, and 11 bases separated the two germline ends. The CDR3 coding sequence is TGTGCCACCAGTGATTTGCGGACCGGGGGCGAGCAGTACTTC. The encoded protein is CATSDLRTGGEQYF.

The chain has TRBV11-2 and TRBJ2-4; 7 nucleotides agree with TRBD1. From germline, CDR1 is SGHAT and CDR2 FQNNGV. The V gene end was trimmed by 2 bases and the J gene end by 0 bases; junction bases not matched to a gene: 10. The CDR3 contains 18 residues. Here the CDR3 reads CASSLNHGTALAKNIQYF. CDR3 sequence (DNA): TGTGCCAGCAGCTTAAATCACGGGACAGCACTAGCCAAAAACATTCAGTACTTC.

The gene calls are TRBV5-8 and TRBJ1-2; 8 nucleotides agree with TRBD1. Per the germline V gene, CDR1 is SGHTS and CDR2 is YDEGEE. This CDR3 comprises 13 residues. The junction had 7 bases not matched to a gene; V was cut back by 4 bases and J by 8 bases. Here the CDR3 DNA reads TGTGCCAGCAGCACCCCGACAGGGGTCGGCTACACCTTC. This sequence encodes CASSTPTGVGYTF.

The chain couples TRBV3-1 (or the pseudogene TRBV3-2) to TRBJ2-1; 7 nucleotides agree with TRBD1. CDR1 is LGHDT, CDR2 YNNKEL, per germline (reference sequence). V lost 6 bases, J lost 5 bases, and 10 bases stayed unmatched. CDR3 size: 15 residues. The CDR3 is CASSRAGGDHNEQFF. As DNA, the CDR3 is TGTGCCAGCAGTCGCGCAGGGGGTGATCACAATGAGCAGTTCTTC.